This record covers a single TCR beta chain. No cognate antigen has been identified for it. The input lacks base qualities; no much larger clone sits a single base away. The library relied on the immunoSEQ multiplex PCR assay. For the multiplex PCR, a mixture combining 60 forward primers for TCR Vbeta segments and 13 reverse primers for TCR Jbeta segments was used. A multiplex PCR assay on genomic DNA amplified the CDR3 region of rearranged TCR beta genes. On the Illumina HiSeq System, the amplified TCR beta libraries were sequenced as 87-base-pair reads. The authors' pipeline ran thus. Across the 500 to 750 repertoires, a later analysis counted approximately 83 million unique TCR beta chains, 9.5 million to 13 million of which were shared by at least two donors. Raw reads were error-corrected and collapsed into unique sequences with a nearest-neighbor algorithm that merged closely related sequences to remove PCR and sequencing errors. V, D and J gene segments were assigned by aligning CDR3 sequences to IMGT reference sequences. For a sequence to be retained, a match of at least six nucleotides to both a V gene segment and a J gene segment was required. A rearrangement was called productive if the CDR3 had no stop codons and remained in frame with V and J, and every other rearrangement was called non-productive. Following IMGT convention, CDR3 was defined as the stretch from the second conserved V-encoded cysteine to the conserved J-encoded phenylalanine. The earlier analysis of around 640 of the donors excluded sequences that lacked an unambiguous match to a single V gene segment. In an earlier analysis of 587 of the donors, V segments were called functional above 56.7% productive rearrangements and were called segregating when the between-donor standard deviation exceeded 5%. A statistical classification framework was developed to diagnose cytomegalovirus status using the catalog of TCR beta chain sequences. In a later analysis, TCR nucleotide sequences were compared against IMGT/GENE-DB human TR gene sequences so that V and J genes could be assigned. Using the TCRdist pipeline, a later analysis assigned CDR3 sequences along with most-parsimonious VDJ recombination scenarios. In a later analysis, every TCR beta chain was defined by the combination of its CDR3 amino acid sequence and its V-gene family, and reads without a unique V-gene family were dropped. As a way to deal with suspected cross-contamination and a sequencing artifact, a later analysis dropped 640 or so nucleotide sequences that were highly shared and had low generation probability. For each public chain, a later analysis derived a clonal expansion index from normalized ranks of inferred template counts within each repertoire. In a later analysis, generation probabilities were computed using a VDJ recombination model fitted to out-of-frame rearrangements, and the results were checked against IGoR. In a later analysis, TCR-TCR, TCR-HLA and TCR-CMV co-occurrence was scored with hypergeometric tests, and a repertoire-size bias correction was applied to TCR pairs. In a later analysis, false discovery rates were estimated by permuting HLA or CMV assignments 20 times. In a later analysis, co-occurring TCRs were grouped using DBSCAN, and TCRdist sequence similarity was added for clustering within HLA-allele-positive subsets. For co-occurrence clustering, repertoires with fewer than 30,000 or more than 120,000 public chains were excluded, along with five repertoires with anomalous nucleotide sharing. TCRdb stores this immuneACCESS table with in-frame sequences only. Part of the clones is absent; in the studies checked, under half of the shortfall reflects unresolved V genes, and no reason is known for the rest. For V, J and clone size, that table is used; D and trimming come from the DNA. The sample profile shows 150,000 or so clones; more than 60% of them were found once. About 13% of the sample belongs to the ten largest clones.

The cohort consisted of hundreds of healthy bone marrow donors. At the time of sampling, all cohort members were nominally healthy, though unrecorded immune exposures were likely present. The donor was CMV seropositive and was included in the group of 290 or so seropositive cohort members. A peripheral blood sample was provided by each donor, and peripheral blood mononuclear cells were used for TCR beta sequencing. The Qiagen DNeasy Blood Extraction Kit was used to extract genomic DNA from the blood cell samples. The record originates from a study of cytomegalovirus exposure and HLA in healthy donors (dated by TCRdb to 2017 to 2019). About the full investigation: In an earlier analysis of roughly 500 of the donors, about 260 Gb of sequence data and about 110 million unique TCR beta sequences from 150 million to 200 million T cells were reported. Roughly 300 gigabases of sequencing data and around 88 million unique TCR sequences made up an early release that covered under 750 HLA-typed donors. Of the roughly 400 genotyped donors, 65% to 90% were placed in the genetic ancestry cluster associated with self-reported Caucasian donors. The study was designed to test whether signatures of past pathogen exposure could be identified by cataloging public T cell receptors. The T cell repertoires of about 700 subjects were profiled by immunosequencing and related to cytomegalovirus serostatus. A separate validation cohort of about 110 different subjects was used in addition to the approximately 700-subject first cohort. To predict cytomegalovirus infection status, the study combined high-throughput TCR immunosequencing, statistical association of individual TCRs with disease status, and machine learning. A later analysis re-examined previously published TCR beta repertoires from more than 650 donors and added high-resolution HLA genotyping to investigate patterns of TCR occurrence. Rather than using new phenotypic data, the later analysis identified candidate immune exposures from TCR beta sequences and from how often those sequences occurred across donors. An earlier analysis of around 540 of the donors applied high-throughput TCR beta sequencing to assess whether each TCR beta V gene segment acted as functional or pseudogenic. Donor age, sex, ethnicity and CMV serostatus were compiled together with the repertoire data. Genome-wide SNP genotypes for about 65% of the roughly 670 donors were used in a later genetic analysis, which treated that subset as a discovery cohort. All discovery cohort repertoires had been generated using a single sequencing platform. Class I and class II HLA loci were covered by the typing at four-digit resolution. The number of typed donors differed by locus: about 620-640 for A, B, C, DRB1 and DQB1; approximately 540 for DQA1; around 580 for DPA1; and about 470 for DPB1. Roughly 5 DR-DQ haplotypes were handled as single units for association and clustering, since linkage in the cohort was strong. Among 398 genotyped donors of the cohort, an average of about 240,000 unique TCR beta nucleotide sequences were sequenced per donor, roughly 20% of them non-productive. Overall study outcomes, separate from this receptor: Correlated functional status among segregating V segments might reflect linkage disequilibrium, but an unknown experimental factor could not be ruled out. Because HLA typing was missing for some donors at each locus, association tests included only the typed subset. In an earlier analysis of some 540 of the donors, most TCR beta V segments appeared in productive rearrangements about 90% or about 30% of the time, broadly matching IMGT annotations. The authors suggested that the approach could potentially be extended to other disease states and immunological phenotypes. Because the 87-base-pair reads could not distinguish some IMGT-functional V segments, including TRBV6-2 and TRBV6-3, those segments were excluded. A further reported finding was that TCR beta sequences accurately predicted the HLA-A and HLA-B alleles for most subjects in the first cohort. A later analysis found that TCR association rates varied across HLA loci, with DRB1 alleles showing the most associated TCRs and HLA-C alleles the fewest. Most CMV-associated TCR beta chains appeared to be HLA-restricted in a later analysis, and the HLA associations seemed to be driven largely by CMV exposure. V-gene and J-gene trimming of TCR beta chains was associated with a missense DCLRE1C variant in a later genetic analysis, and the association was replicated in an independent cohort. Because counts were too low, roughly 16 rarely observed V segments, including chromosome 9 orphons, were left out of the earlier analysis of 587 of the donors. Most TCR sequences were seen in very few donors, while some public TCRs were found in many individuals. When HLA alleles, especially DR and DQ, strongly co-occurred, attributing TCR associations to individual alleles was difficult. Compared with equally common non-associated chains, HLA-associated TCR beta chains in a later analysis were more clonally expanded and had lower generation probabilities. Presence/absence analyses assumed roughly uniform sequencing depth across donors, an assumption that may not hold. Compared with the roughly 710-donor mean, donors in an Asian-associated ancestry cluster had fewer N-insertions in productive TCRs, according to a later genetic analysis. In vitro tests confirmed that a few of the cytomegalovirus-associated TCR beta chains recognize cytomegalovirus antigens. According to a later analysis, parvovirus B19, influenza, CMV and Epstein-Barr virus appeared linked to several top co-occurrence clusters. A cluster of highly shared sequence variants was judged likely to be a technical artifact of the sequencing pipeline. In the study, 164 TCR beta chains were listed as associated with cytomegalovirus. Cytomegalovirus status was reported to be diagnosed by the classifier with high specificity and sensitivity in both the original and validation cohorts. The cohort was sequenced for TCR beta chains only, and without alpha or paired-chain data the features that could be detected were limited. CMV serostatus was the only immune exposure information available for the cohort. Specific HLA alleles were associated with more than 15,000 TCR beta sequences at a false discovery rate of 0.05 in a later analysis.

Trimmed from V: 0 bases; trimmed from J: 7 bases; junction bases lacking a gene match: 2. Measured from the cysteine to the phenylalanine, the CDR3 is 15 residues long. The retained sequence is limited to the CDR3, 45 bases, with the frame set at the first base. As encoded in the germline V gene, CDR1 is SGHDT while CDR2 is YYEEEE. The sequence came from a man aged 40-49 years in good health and CMV-seropositive. The sequenced material came from PBMCs. The rearranged chain carries TRBV5-6 and TRBJ2-7; 15 nucleotides in the junction match TRBD2. The bases are TGTGCCAGCAGCTTGGGGGGACTAGCGGGAGGTGAGCAGTACTTC. This gives the protein CASSLGGLAGGEQYF.